The 5 T cell receptor beta chains in this list originate from one sample, sequenced in a study of Graves' ophthalmopathy and Graves' hyperthyroidism. Scientists amplified the TCR beta CDR3 regions from RNA transcripts. HTBI primers primed a first-round RT-PCR, and a second-round multiplex PCR followed. TCRdb redid the calling of the multiplex PCR reads with MiXCR, one entry per CDR3 protein. The data contain 350,000 to 400,000 distinct CDR3 sequences, 15% of them singletons. The sample was peripheral blood. All receptors derive from a woman aged 18-29 years with stable Graves' hyperthyroidism.

This clonotype was counted at least ten times. The chain employs TRBV5-1 and TRBJ1-2, with D unclear. Germline V gives CDR1 SGHRS, CDR2 YFSETQ. Trimming cost V 2 bases and J 3 bases, with 8 bases left between them. The CDR3 runs 13 residues. The DNA for the CDR3 is TGCGCCAGCAGCTTTGGGAAAGACTATGGCTACACCTTC. This codes for CASSFGKDYGYTF.

This clonotype was found many times. The V gene is TRBV6-4, the J gene TRBJ2-7; D uncertain. Germline V lookup: CDR1 MRHNA, CDR2 SNTAGT. Trimming shortened V by 5 bases and J by 2 bases, and 13 bases separated the two germline ends. The length of the CDR3 is 14 residues. The CDR3 sequence: CASSYSPGAYEQYF. CDR3 nucleotide sequence: TGTGCCAGCAGTTATTCCCCCGGAGCCTACGAGCAGTACTTC.

This chain joins TRBV20-1 and TRBJ2-7; TRBD1 might be the D (6 bases). The germline V and J ends were trimmed by 0 bases and 5 bases, with 14 bases remaining between them. The CDR3 is made up of 14 amino acids. The germline gives CDR1 DFQATT, CDR2 SNEGSKA (reference sequence). The CDR3 sequence is CSARDPQDSDEQYF. The CDR3 DNA sequence: TGCAGTGCTAGAGATCCCCAGGACAGCGACGAGCAGTACTTC.

This clonotype was picked up many times. The CDR3 DNA follows: TGTGCCAGCGGGGTGAACAATCAGCCCCAGCATTTT. This gives the protein CASGVNNQPQHF. The chain couples TRBV28 to TRBJ1-5, with D unclear. CDR1 MDHEN and CDR2 SYDVKM come from the germline V gene. Trimming cost V 8 bases and J 3 bases, with 8 bases left between them. The CDR3 has 12 amino acids.

Many counts were recorded for this clonotype. The chain joins TRBV5-1 to TRBJ2-5, with a tentative D call TRBD2 (6 bases). Trimming pared 4 bases from V and 4 bases from J, leaving 14 bases between. The germline gives CDR1 SGHRS, CDR2 YFSETQ. This CDR3 has 14 residues. The CDR3 DNA follows: TGCGCCAGCAGCCCGGGACTCTTACGAGAGACCCAGTACTTC. It encodes CASSPGLLRETQYF.